This T cell receptor (beta chain) was identified during a study of regulatory T cells in long-lasting Graves disease. Overall study findings and caveats: New patients shared roughly 960 public clonotypes, and persistent patients shared more, with a few thousand.

Arm-PCR of CDR3 regions with iRepertoire HTBI primers generated TCR beta libraries. TCRdb re-called the multiplex PCR reads with MiXCR, one entry per CDR3 protein. The sample includes under 500,000 distinct CDR3 sequences, around 21% seen only once; the top ten take 7% to 9.5%. This clonotype was recorded many times. The antigen is not known. Described time point: persistent/refractory GD, antithyroid drugs over 5 years with positive TRAb. The TCR library was prepared using RNA isolated from PBMCs. Germline V gives CDR1 SGHTA, CDR2 FQGNSA. V lost 1 base, J lost 6 bases, and 13 bases lay in between. The CDR3 is 14 residues long.

Sequencing was performed on peripheral blood mononuclear cells (PBMCs), taken when the disease was refractory, from a patient treated with antithyroid drugs. This chain connects TRBV7-2 to TRBJ2-7; D unresolved. The clonotype originates from a female donor with Graves disease. CDR3 sequence reads: CASSLEAGMGEQYF. CDR3 sequence (DNA): TGTGCCAGCAGCTTAGAGGCAGGAATGGGCGAGCAGTACTTC.